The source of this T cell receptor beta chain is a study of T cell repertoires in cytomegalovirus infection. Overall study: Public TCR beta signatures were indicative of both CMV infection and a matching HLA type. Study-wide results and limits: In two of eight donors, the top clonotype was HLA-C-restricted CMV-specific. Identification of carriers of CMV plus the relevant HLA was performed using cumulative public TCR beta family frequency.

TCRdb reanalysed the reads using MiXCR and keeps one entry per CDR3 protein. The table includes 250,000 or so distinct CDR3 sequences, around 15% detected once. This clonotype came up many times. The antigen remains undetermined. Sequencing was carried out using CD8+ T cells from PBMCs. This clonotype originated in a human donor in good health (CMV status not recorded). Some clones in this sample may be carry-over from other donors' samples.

CDR3: CASSLWAKETQYF. The CDR3 DNA reads TGTGCCAGCAGCTTATGGGCGAAAGAGACCCAGTACTTC. The chain joins TRBV7-2 to TRBJ2-5; no clear D. V lost 2 bases, J lost 3 bases, and 7 bases lay in between. The length of the CDR3 is 13 residues. The germline V gene encodes CDR1 SGHTA and CDR2 FQGNSA.